These 9 T cell receptor beta chains share one sample of origin, sequenced in a study of T cell responses to AZD1222 COVID-19 vaccine. Sequencing used immunoSEQ multiplex PCR; TCRdb keeps in-frame clones, though not all of them. Of tens of thousands of clones in the sample, approximately 90% were seen once. This specimen consisted of peripheral blood, obtained 28 days after the second AZD1222 dose. The receptors shown here come from an adult who received the AZD1222 COVID-19 vaccine.

The V call is TRBV6-5, the J call TRBJ2-1; the D gene is possibly TRBD1 (5 bases). This CDR3 has 12 residues. V shed 4 bases and J shed 8 bases, with 9 bases lying between them. Germline CDR1 and CDR2: MNHEY and SVGAGI. The CDR3 spells CASSSQGYEQFF. CDR3 DNA: TGTGCCAGCAGTTCTCAGGGATATGAGCAGTTCTTC.

The gene calls are TRBV4-3 and TRBJ2-7, with no clear D. From germline, CDR1 is LGHNA and CDR2 YSLEER. This CDR3 has 16 amino acids. Trimming stripped 2 bases from V and 1 base from J, with 15 bases between. The CDR3 is CASSQSSATDSYEQYF. The CDR3 nucleotides read TGCGCCAGCAGCCAAAGTTCGGCGACGGATTCCTACGAGCAGTACTTC.

V usage is TRBV6-1 and J usage is TRBJ2-5; either TRBD1 or TRBD2 may fit D (6 bases each). Germline lookup yields CDR1 MNHNS and CDR2 SASEGT. The ends were cut back, 3 bases at V and 5 bases at J, with 19 bases in the middle. The CDR3 sequence is 16 residues long. CDR3 protein: CASSEDLGGLGETQYF. CDR3 in DNA: TGTGCCAGCAGTGAGGACCTGGGGGGCCTGGGGGAGACCCAGTACTTC.

The chain links TRBV10-1 to TRBJ2-1; 10 bases are shared with TRBD2. Germline V gene sequence: CDR1 WNHNN, CDR2 SYGVQD (reference sequence). J gave up 9 bases and V 4 bases, and 6 bases lay outside the gene matches. The CDR3 covers 14 residues. The CDR3 region has the DNA TGCGCCAGCAGTGGTGCTAGCGGGAGTTCTGAGCAGTTCTTC. Residues: CASSGASGSSEQFF.

The chain uses TRBV9 and TRBJ2-3, with D possibly called TRBD1 or TRBD2 (6 bases each). CDR3 length equals 16 residues. V shed 3 bases and J shed 2 bases, with 16 bases lying between them. Germline CDR1 is SGDLS and CDR2 is YYNGEE. In DNA form, the CDR3 reads TGTGCCAGCAGCGGGGGGGCCCACACCCCCACAGATACGCAGTATTTT. Translation gives CASSGGAHTPTDTQYF.

The genes are TRBV19 and TRBJ1-3; no clear D. This CDR3 contains 14 residues. Trimming took off 1 base at V and 3 bases at J, with 7 bases between the two ends. Germline V lookup: CDR1 LNHDA, CDR2 SQIVND (reference sequence). The CDR3 DNA reads as TGTGCCAGTAGTATAGTTGGAATTGGAAACACCATATATTTT. Protein: CASSIVGIGNTIYF.

V is TRBV7-2 and J is TRBJ2-7, with D possibly matching TRBD2 (6 bases). The germline V gene has CDR1 SGHTA and CDR2 FQGNSA. Trimming removed 2 bases from V and 1 base from J, with 12 bases in between. The CDR3 covers 15 residues. The CDR3 protein is CASSLWGELSYEQYF. CDR3 DNA: TGTGCCAGCAGCTTATGGGGGGAGCTGTCCTACGAGCAGTACTTC. The entire variable domain, with the rest obtained from reference TRBV7-2 and TRBJ2-7, is as follows: GAGVSQSPSNKVTEKGKDVELRCDPISGHTALYWYRQSLGQGLEFLIYFQGNSAPDKSGLPSDRFSAERTGGSVSTLTIQRTQQEDSAVYLCASSLWGELSYEQYFGPGTRLTVT.

V usage is TRBV29-1 and J usage is TRBJ2-2; D is unresolved. The CDR3 spans 13 residues. Germline V lookup: CDR1 SQVTM, CDR2 ANQGSEA. V gave up 4 bases and J gave up 0 bases, with 6 bases separating them. CDR3 sequence: CSVGVANTGELFF. The CDR3 nucleotides are TGCAGCGTTGGAGTCGCGAACACCGGGGAGCTGTTTTTT.

The gene calls are TRBV5-1 and TRBJ2-7, with D possibly TRBD2 on 6 matching bases. CDR1 SGHRS and CDR2 YFSETQ come from the germline V gene. V was shortened by 0 bases and J by 7 bases, with 8 bases between the two germline ends. The CDR3 totals 12 residues. The CDR3 DNA reads TGCGCCAGCAGCTTGGGACGGGGGGAGCAGTACTTC. Protein sequence: CASSLGRGEQYF.